This T cell receptor (beta chain) was sequenced in a study of response to subunit inactivated influenza vaccine. Each CDR3 protein gets one entry after TCRdb re-called the RT-PCR reads with MiXCR. The sample lists about 570,000 distinct CDR3 sequences, approximately 10% occurring once. Germline CDR1 and CDR2: LNHDA and SQIVND (reference sequence). Trimming shortened V by 4 bases and J by 5 bases, and 18 bases separated the two germline ends. This CDR3 has 15 amino acids. This clonotype was picked up a small number of times. These data were also reused for a study on T cells expressing NK-cell markers. Per that paper: TCR beta libraries carry UMIs added by 5'RACE template switching.

The TCR was taken from a man aged 45-65 years who received an inactivated influenza vaccine. Sequenced here: PBMCs from blood, sampled on the day of vaccination. This chain links TRBV19 with TRBJ2-7; tentatively, D is TRBD1 (6 bases). The CDR3 reads CASSNRAGALNEQYF. The CDR3, as DNA: TGTGCCAGTAGTAACAGGGCAGGGGCCCTCAACGAGCAGTACTTC.